The clone carrying this T cell receptor beta chain was detected a few times. The antigen is undetermined. This specimen belongs to a study of beta chain features in type 1 diabetes. The entirety of the isolated RNA underwent reverse transcription, so expressed TCRB transcripts were sequenced. Method: immunoSEQ multiplex PCR; TCRdb's copy keeps in-frame clones and lacks some. This table holds around 99,000 clones, 40% found once. CD45RO/CCR7/CD25/CD127/CD95/CD27 staining was used to isolate CD4+ naive, central memory, regulatory and stem cell-like memory cells by sorting. Study results and caveats: The naive, central memory and Treg TCRB repertoires showed an apparent similarity that was greater among patients than among healthy donors. VDJ junctions from patients with type 1 diabetes contained fewer insertions and more deletions. Researchers could not determine here whether HLA type influences TCRB rearrangement.

This TCR came from a woman aged 18-35 years in good health. Sequenced sample: stem cell memory CD4+ T cells from blood.

In nucleotides, the CDR3 is TGTGCCAGCAGCCTCCGACAGGGACCCCGACTAGGCTACACCTTC. As protein: CASSLRQGPRLGYTF. The V and J genes are TRBV21-1 and TRBJ1-2; the table calls TRBD1, which could not be checked here. TRBV21-1 is flagged as a pseudogene. The CDR3 runs 15 residues.